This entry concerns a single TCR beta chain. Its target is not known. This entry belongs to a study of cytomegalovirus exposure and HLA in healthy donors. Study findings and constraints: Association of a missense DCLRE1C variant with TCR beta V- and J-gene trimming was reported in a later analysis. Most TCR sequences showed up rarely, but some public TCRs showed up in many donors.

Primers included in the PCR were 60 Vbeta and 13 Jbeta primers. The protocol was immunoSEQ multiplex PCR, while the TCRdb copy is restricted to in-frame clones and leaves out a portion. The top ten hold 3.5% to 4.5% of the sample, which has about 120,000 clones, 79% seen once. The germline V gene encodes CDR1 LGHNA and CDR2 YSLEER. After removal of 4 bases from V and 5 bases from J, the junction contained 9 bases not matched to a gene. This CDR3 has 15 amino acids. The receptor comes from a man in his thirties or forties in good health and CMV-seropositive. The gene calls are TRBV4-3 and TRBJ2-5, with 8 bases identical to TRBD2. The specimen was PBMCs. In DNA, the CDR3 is TGCGCCAGCAGCCGGCGGCTAGCGGGTCCCGAGACCCAGTACTTC. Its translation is CASSRRLAGPETQYF.